This TCR beta chain is from a study of blood T cell repertoires in COVID-19. Study in general: Samples came from the United States, Italy and Spain, spanning acute and convalescent COVID-19. In each case, the material was cDNA or gDNA derived from T cells, B-cell-depleted T cells, or PBMCs.

This clone was counted once. Germline CDR1 is MNHEY and CDR2 is SVGAGI. V shed 3 bases and J 2 bases; nucleotides not matched to a gene: 6. This CDR3 has 15 amino acids. Original methodology: Reference gene primer amplification gave nucleated cell count estimates. This table comes from immunoSEQ multiplex PCR, and its TCRdb copy is limited to in-frame clones, with some not included. V, J and clone size reflect that table, while D and trimming were determined from the DNA. The repertoire holds approximately 230,000 clones, with around 85% as singletons. The chain employs TRBV6-5 and TRBJ2-7, with TRBD1 identical over 8 bases. The receptor's source is a man older than 75 with acute or convalescent COVID-19. What was sequenced was peripheral blood. In DNA, the CDR3 is TGTGCCAGCAGTTATTCACGGACAGGGCCCTACGAGCAGTACTTC. Protein product: CASSYSRTGPYEQYF.